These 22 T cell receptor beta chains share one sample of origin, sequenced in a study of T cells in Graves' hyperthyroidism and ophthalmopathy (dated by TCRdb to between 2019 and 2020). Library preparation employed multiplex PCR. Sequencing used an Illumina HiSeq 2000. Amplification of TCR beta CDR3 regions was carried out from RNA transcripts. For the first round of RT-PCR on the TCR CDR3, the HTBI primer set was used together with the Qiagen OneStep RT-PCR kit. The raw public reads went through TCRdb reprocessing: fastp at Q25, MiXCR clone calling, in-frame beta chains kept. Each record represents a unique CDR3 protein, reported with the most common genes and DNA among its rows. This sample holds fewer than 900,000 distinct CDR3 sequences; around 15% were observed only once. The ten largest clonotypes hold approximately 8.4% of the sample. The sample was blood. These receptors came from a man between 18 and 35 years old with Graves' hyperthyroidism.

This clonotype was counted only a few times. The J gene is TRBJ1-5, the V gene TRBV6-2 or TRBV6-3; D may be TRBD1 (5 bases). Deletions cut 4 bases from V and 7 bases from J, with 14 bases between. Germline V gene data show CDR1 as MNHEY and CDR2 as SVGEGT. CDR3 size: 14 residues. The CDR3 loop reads CASSWQGLHQPQHF. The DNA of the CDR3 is TGTGCCAGCAGTTGGCAGGGTTTACACCAGCCCCAGCATTTT.

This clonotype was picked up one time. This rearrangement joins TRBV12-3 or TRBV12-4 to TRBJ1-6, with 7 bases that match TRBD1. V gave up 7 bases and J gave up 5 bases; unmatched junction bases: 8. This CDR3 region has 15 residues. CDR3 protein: CASMATGLNNSPLHF. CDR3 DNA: TGTGCCAGCATGGCGACAGGGTTAAATAATTCACCCCTCCACTTT.

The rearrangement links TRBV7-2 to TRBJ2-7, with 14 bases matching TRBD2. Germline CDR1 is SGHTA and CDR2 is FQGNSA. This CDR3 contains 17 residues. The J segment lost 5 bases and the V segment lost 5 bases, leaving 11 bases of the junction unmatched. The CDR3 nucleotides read TGTGCCAGCAGCATTACCGGGACTAGCGGGAGTAGCCACGAGCAGTACTTC. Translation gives CASSITGTSGSSHEQYF. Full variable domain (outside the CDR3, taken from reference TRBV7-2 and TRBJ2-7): GAGVSQSPSNKVTEKGKDVELRCDPISGHTALYWYRQSLGQGLEFLIYFQGNSAPDKSGLPSDRFSAERTGGSVSTLTIQRTQQEDSAVYLCASSITGTSGSSHEQYFGPGTRLTVT.

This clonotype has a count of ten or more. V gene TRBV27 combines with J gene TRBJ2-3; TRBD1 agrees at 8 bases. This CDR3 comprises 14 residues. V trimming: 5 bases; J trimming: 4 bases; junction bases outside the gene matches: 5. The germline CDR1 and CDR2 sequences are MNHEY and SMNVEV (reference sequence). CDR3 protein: CASSLQGVSDTQYF. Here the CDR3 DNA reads TGTGCCAGCAGTCTACAGGGGGTCTCAGATACGCAGTATTTT.

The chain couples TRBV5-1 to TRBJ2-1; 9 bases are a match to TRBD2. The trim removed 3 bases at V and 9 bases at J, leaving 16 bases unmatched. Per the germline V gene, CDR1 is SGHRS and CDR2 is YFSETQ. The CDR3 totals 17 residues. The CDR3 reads CASSSSWSSGSSGEQFF. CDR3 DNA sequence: TGCGCCAGCAGCTCCTCCTGGAGTAGCGGGAGCTCTGGTGAGCAGTTCTTC.

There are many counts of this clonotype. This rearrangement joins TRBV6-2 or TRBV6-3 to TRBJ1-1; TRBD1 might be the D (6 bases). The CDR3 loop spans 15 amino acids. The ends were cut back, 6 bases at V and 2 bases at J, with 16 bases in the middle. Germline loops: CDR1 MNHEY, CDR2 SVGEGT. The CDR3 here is CASRQRWGGNTEAFF. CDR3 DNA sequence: TGTGCCAGCAGGCAACGGTGGGGGGGCAACACTGAAGCTTTCTTT.

This CDR3 is CASSQDPEGWDGYTF. The CDR3 DNA sequence: TGTGCCAGCAGCCAAGACCCGGAAGGGTGGGATGGCTACACCTTC. This chain connects TRBV3-1 to TRBJ1-2; D remains unclear. CDR1 LGHDT and CDR2 YNNKEL come from the germline V gene (reference sequence). With 0 bases removed from V and 6 bases from J, the gap between germline ends came to 14 bases. The length of the CDR3 is 15 residues.

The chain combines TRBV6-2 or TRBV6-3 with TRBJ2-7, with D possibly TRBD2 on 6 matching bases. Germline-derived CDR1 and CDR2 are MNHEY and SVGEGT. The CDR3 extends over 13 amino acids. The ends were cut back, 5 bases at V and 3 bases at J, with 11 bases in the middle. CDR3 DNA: TGTGCCAGCAGTCAGGACTACCTCTACGAGCAGTACTTC. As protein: CASSQDYLYEQYF.

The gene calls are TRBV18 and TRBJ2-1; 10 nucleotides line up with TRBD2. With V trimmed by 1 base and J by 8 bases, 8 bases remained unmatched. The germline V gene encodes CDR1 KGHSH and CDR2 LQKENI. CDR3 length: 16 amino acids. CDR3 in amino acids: CASSPLAGGSLDEQFF. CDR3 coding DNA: TGTGCCAGCTCACCACTAGCGGGAGGATCATTGGATGAGCAGTTCTTC. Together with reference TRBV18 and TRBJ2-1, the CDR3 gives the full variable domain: NAGVMQNPRHLVRRRGQEARLRCSPMKGHSHVYWYRQLPEEGLKFMVYLQKENIIDESGMPKERFSAEFPKEGPSILRIQQVVRGDSAAYFCASSPLAGGSLDEQFFGPGTRLTVL.

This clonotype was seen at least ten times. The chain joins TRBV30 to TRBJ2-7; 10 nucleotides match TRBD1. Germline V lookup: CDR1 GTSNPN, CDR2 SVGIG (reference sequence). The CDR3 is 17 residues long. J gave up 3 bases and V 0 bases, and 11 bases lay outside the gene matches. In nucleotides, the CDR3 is TGTGCCTGGAGTGTGTCCTCACTCGGGGACAGGGGCTACGAGCAGTACTTC. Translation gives CAWSVSSLGDRGYEQYF. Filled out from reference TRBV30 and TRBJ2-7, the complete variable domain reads SQTIHQWPATLVQPVGSPLSLECTVEGTSNPNLYWYRQAAGRGLQLLFYSVGIGQISSEVPQNLSASRPQDRQFILSSKKLLLSDSGFYLCAWSVSSLGDRGYEQYFGPGTRLTVT.

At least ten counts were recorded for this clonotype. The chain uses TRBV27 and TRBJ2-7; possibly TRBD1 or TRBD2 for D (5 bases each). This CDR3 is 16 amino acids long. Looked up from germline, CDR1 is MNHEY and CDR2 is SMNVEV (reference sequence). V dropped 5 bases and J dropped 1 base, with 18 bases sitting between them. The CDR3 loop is CASSPGPGFFSYEQYF. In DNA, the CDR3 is TGTGCCAGCAGTCCGGGACCTGGGTTTTTTTCCTACGAGCAGTACTTC.

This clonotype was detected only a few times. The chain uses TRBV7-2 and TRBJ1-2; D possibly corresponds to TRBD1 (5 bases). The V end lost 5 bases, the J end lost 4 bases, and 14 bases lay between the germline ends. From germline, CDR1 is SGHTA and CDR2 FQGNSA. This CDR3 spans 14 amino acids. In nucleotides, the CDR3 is TGTGCCAGCAGCGCAGACGGGGGGGGCTATGGCTACACCTTC. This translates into CASSADGGGYGYTF.

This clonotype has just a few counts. For the CDR3, the DNA is TGCAGTGCTATGTGGGGGCCCGGGGAGCTGTTTTTT. Its protein is CSAMWGPGELFF. The chain uses TRBV20-1 and TRBJ2-2; tentative D call: TRBD1 (6 bases). Trimming removed 4 bases at V and 6 bases at J, with 9 bases between. Germline assignment: CDR1 DFQATT and CDR2 SNEGSKA (reference sequence). The CDR3 is 12 amino acids.

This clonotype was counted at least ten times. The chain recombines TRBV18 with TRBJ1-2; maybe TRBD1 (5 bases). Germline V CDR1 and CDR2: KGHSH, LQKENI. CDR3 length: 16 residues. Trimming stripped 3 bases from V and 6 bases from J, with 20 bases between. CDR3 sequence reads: CASSPESGGHLDGYTF. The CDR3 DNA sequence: TGTGCCAGCTCACCGGAGTCCGGCGGACATCTCGATGGCTACACCTTC.

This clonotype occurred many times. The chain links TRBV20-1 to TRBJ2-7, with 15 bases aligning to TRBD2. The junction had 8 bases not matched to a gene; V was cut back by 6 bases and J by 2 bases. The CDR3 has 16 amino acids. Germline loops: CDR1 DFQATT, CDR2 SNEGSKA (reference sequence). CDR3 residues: CSASRGLAGGPYEQYF. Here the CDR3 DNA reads TGCAGTGCCAGCAGGGGACTAGCGGGAGGACCCTACGAGCAGTACTTC.

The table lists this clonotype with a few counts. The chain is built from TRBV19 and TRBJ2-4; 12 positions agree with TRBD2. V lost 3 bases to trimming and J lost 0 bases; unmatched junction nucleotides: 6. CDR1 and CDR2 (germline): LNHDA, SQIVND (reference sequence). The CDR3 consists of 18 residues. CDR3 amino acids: CASSMGPGLAGAKNIQYF. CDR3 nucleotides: TGTGCCAGTAGTATGGGCCCGGGACTAGCGGGAGCCAAAAACATTCAGTACTTC.

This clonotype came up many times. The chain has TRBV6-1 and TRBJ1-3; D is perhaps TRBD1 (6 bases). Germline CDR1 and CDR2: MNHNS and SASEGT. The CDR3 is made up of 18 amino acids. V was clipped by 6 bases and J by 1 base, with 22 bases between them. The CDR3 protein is CASSYRRTARLSGNTIYF. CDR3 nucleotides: TGTGCCAGCAGCTATAGAAGGACAGCCCGCCTTTCTGGAAACACCATATATTTT.

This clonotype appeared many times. The CDR3 DNA follows: TGTGCCAGCAGCGACCGACTAGCGGTCACAGATACGCAGTATTTT. Amino acids: CASSDRLAVTDTQYF. The rearrangement links TRBV7-9 to TRBJ2-3, with TRBD2 matching 9 bases. V lost 5 bases to trimming and J lost 2 bases; unmatched junction nucleotides: 5. The germline V gene has CDR1 SEHNR and CDR2 FQNEAQ (reference sequence). The CDR3 runs 15 residues.

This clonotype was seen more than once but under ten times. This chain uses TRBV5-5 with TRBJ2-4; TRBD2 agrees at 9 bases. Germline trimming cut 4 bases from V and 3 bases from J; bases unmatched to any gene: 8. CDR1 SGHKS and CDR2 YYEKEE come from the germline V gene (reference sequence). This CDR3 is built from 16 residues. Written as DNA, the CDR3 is TGTGCCAGCAGCCCATGGTCTAGCGGGGACAAAAACATTCAGTACTTC. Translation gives CASSPWSSGDKNIQYF.

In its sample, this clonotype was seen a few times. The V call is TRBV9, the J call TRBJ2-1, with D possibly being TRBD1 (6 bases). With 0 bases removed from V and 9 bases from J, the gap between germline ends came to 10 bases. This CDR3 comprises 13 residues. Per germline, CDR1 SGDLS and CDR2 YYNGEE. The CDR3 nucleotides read TGTGCCAGCAGCGTAGCTACAGGGCCTGAGCAGTTCTTC. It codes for CASSVATGPEQFF.

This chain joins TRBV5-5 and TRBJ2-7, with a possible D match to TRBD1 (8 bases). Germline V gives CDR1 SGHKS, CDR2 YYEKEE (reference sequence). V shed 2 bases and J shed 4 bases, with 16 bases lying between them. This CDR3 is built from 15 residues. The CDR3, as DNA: TGTGCCAGCAGCTTTTCCGGACAGGGACTATACGAGCAGTACTTC. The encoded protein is CASSFSGQGLYEQYF.

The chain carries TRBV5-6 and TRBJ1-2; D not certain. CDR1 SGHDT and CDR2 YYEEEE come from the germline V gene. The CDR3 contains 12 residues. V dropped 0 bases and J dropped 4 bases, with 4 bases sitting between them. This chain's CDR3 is CASSLGIYGYTF. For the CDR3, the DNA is TGTGCCAGCAGCTTGGGGATCTATGGCTACACCTTC.